This TCR beta chain is from a study of blood T cell repertoires in COVID-19. Study context: The United States, Italy and Spain supplied acute and convalescent COVID-19 samples. From T cells, B-cell-depleted T cells, or PBMCs came the material, which was cDNA or gDNA.

This clone was seen just once. This CDR3 contains 14 residues. V lost 0 bases, J lost 10 bases, and 10 bases lay in between. The germline CDR1 and CDR2 sequences are LGHDT and YNNKEL (reference sequence). Source study methods: How many nucleated cells were present was estimated from reference gene primer amplification. Libraries were prepared by immunoSEQ multiplex PCR; TCRdb keeps only in-frame clonotypes and omits some of them. For V, J and clone size, that table is used; D and trimming come from the DNA. There are about 260,000 clones in the sample; over 75% occur only once, and roughly 13% lies in the top ten.

Sequenced sample: peripheral blood. The TCR was taken from a human donor in a cohort sampled during active COVID-19. The gene calls are TRBV3-1 (or the pseudogene TRBV3-2) and TRBJ1-6; TRBD1 might be the D (6 bases). The CDR3 sequence is CASSQEQGGSPLHF. The CDR3, as DNA: TGTGCCAGCAGCCAAGAACAGGGTGGGTCACCCCTCCACTTT.